Shown below are 16 T cell receptor beta chains from a single sample sequenced in a study of OX40 agonist ivuxolimab in advanced cancers. Receptors were amplified or captured by the immunoSEQ multiplex PCR assay. In its TCRdb copy, this immuneACCESS table keeps in-frame sequences only and misses some clones. Where compared with another copy, unresolved V genes explain less than half of these, and the others have no known cause. This sample holds about 31,000 clones; roughly 81% were observed only once. The biggest ten clones account for less than 25% of the sample. The source was CD4+ or CD8+ T cells sorted from blood, collected in a trial of the OX40 agonist ivuxolimab. Source of these receptors: an adult with an advanced solid tumor such as melanoma, head and neck, liver or kidney cancer.

The chain has TRBV25-1 and TRBJ2-3; maybe TRBD1 (6 bases). Per germline, CDR1 MGHDK and CDR2 SYGVNS. CDR3 length equals 16 residues. Trimming stripped 4 bases from V and 3 bases from J, with 17 bases between. In DNA, the CDR3 is TGTGCCAGCAGTGCCCTGGGACACGGGGCGACAGATACGCAGTATTTT. Protein sequence: CASSALGHGATDTQYF.

This chain joins TRBV4-2 and TRBJ1-4, with D possibly matching TRBD1 (5 bases). Trimming cost V 0 bases and J 7 bases, with 15 bases left between them. CDR3 size: 16 residues. Germline V gene lookup returns CDR1 LGHNA and CDR2 YNFKEQ. CDR3 amino acids: CASSQDRGNSPEKLFF. In DNA form, the CDR3 reads TGTGCCAGCAGCCAAGATAGGGGAAACAGCCCTGAAAAACTGTTTTTT.

The rearrangement joins TRBV30 to TRBJ2-7; 8 positions match TRBD1. The V and J ends lost 5 bases and 7 bases, in that order; junction bases with no gene match: 10. Germline-derived CDR1 and CDR2 are GTSNPN and SVGIG (reference sequence). The CDR3 has 13 residues. The CDR3 region has the DNA TGTGCCTGGGACAGGGGACCGTTGAATGAGCAGTACTTC. Protein product: CAWDRGPLNEQYF. Based on the CDR3 plus reference TRBV30 and TRBJ2-7, the full variable domain is SQTIHQWPATLVQPVGSPLSLECTVEGTSNPNLYWYRQAAGRGLQLLFYSVGIGQISSEVPQNLSASRPQDRQFILSSKKLLLSDSGFYLCAWDRGPLNEQYFGPGTRLTVT.

In this sample, this clone turned up once. The rearrangement uses TRBV10-1 and TRBJ2-3; no clear D. The CDR3 has 13 residues. The germline CDR1 and CDR2 sequences are WNHNN and SYGVQD (reference sequence). Trimming removed 6 bases from V and 3 bases from J, with 10 bases in between. The CDR3 loop is CASSPAPTDTQYF. The CDR3 nucleotides are TGCGCCAGCAGCCCGGCCCCTACAGATACGCAGTATTTT.

V usage is TRBV28 and J usage is TRBJ1-2, with a possible D match to TRBD1 (6 bases). Per the germline V gene, CDR1 is MDHEN and CDR2 is SYDVKM. V was cut by 6 bases and J by 2 bases, with 16 bases left in between. The CDR3 runs 15 residues. CDR3: CASRSGQSANYGYTF. Written as DNA, the CDR3 is TGTGCCAGCAGATCCGGACAGTCAGCGAACTATGGCTACACCTTC.

As for this clone: One junction end disagrees with the germline gene, perhaps due to a read error. This rearrangement joins TRBV6-5 to TRBJ1-1; D gene uncertain. The germline V gene has CDR1 MNHEY and CDR2 SVGAGI. The CDR3 loop spans 15 amino acids. The CDR3 loop is CASSNRYDLNTGAFF. Written as DNA, the CDR3 is TGTGCCAGCAGTAATCGATACGACCTGAACACTGGAGCTTTCTTT.

CDR3 nucleotides: TGCGCCAGCAGCTTGGGCAGCGGGGGGAAGACCCAGTACTTC. Protein product: CASSLGSGGKTQYF. V is TRBV5-1 and J is TRBJ2-5, with 9 nucleotides matching TRBD2. Germline-derived CDR1 and CDR2 are SGHRS and YFSETQ. The V and J ends lost 0 bases and 6 bases, in that order; junction bases with no gene match: 3. The length of the CDR3 is 14 residues.

V and J are TRBV6-5 and TRBJ1-2; 10 bases are shared with TRBD1. This CDR3 has 15 amino acids. From germline, CDR1 is MNHEY and CDR2 SVGAGI. After removal of 0 bases from V and 8 bases from J, the junction contained 6 bases not matched to a gene. CDR3 loop: CASSYSRQGARGYTF. The CDR3 bases are TGTGCCAGCAGTTACTCGAGACAGGGGGCGCGGGGCTACACCTTC.

J is TRBJ1-1 and V is TRBV2, with D unclear. The CDR3 has 15 amino acids. Germline-derived CDR1 and CDR2 are SNHLY and FYNNEI. The V and J ends lost 1 base and 6 bases respectively, with 15 bases between them. CDR3 bases: TGTGCCAGCAGTGAAGAGAGCCTCCAATCGGCTGAAGCTTTCTTT. Protein sequence: CASSEESLQSAEAFF. The full variable domain, in which reference TRBV2 and TRBJ1-1 provide the parts outside the CDR3, is EPEVTQTPSHQVTQMGQEVILRCVPISNHLYFYWYRQILGQKVEFLVSFYNNEISEKSEIFDDQFSVERPDGSNFTLKIRSTKLEDSAMYFCASSEESLQSAEAFFGQGTRLTVV.

This clone was counted once. The chain joins TRBV4-3 to TRBJ2-7, with 9 bases that match TRBD1. Germline loops: CDR1 LGHNA, CDR2 YSLEER. The CDR3 is made up of 14 amino acids. Trimming removed 4 bases from V and 6 bases from J; junction bases left unmatched: 7. This CDR3 reads CASSPHRGLSEQYF. CDR3 sequence (DNA): TGCGCCAGCAGCCCCCACAGGGGGCTCAGCGAGCAGTACTTC.

The chain joins TRBV6-5 to TRBJ1-6, with 10 bases identical to TRBD1. The CDR3 is 14 residues long. The V and J ends lost 5 bases and 9 bases, in that order; junction bases with no gene match: 4. CDR1 is MNHEY, CDR2 SVGAGI, per germline. The CDR3 loop is CASSPDRGPSPLHF. The DNA for the CDR3 is TGTGCCAGCAGTCCCGACAGGGGGCCTTCACCCCTCCACTTT.

The V call is TRBV19, the J call TRBJ1-1; D remains unclear. With 7 bases removed from V and 0 bases from J, the gap between germline ends came to 9 bases. The CDR3 is made up of 13 amino acids. Germline lookup yields CDR1 LNHDA and CDR2 SQIVND (reference sequence). The CDR3 DNA reads TGTGCCAGTACCCTCCACATGAACACTGAAGCTTTCTTT. Protein: CASTLHMNTEAFF.

This clone ranks as medium-sized (0.01 to 0.1%). V gene TRBV5-4 combines with J gene TRBJ1-4; 9 bases are shared with TRBD1. Unmatched junction bases numbered 9, after V lost 7 bases and J lost 5 bases. The V gene's germline CDR1 is SGHNT and CDR2 YYREEE (reference sequence). This CDR3 spans 15 amino acids. The CDR3 loop is CASAENRGLNEKLFF. The CDR3 nucleotides are TGTGCCAGCGCGGAAAACAGGGGGCTAAATGAAAAACTGTTTTTT.

The genes are TRBV5-4 and TRBJ1-1; the match to TRBD1 covers 7 bases. Trimming cost V 4 bases and J 4 bases; bases outside gene matches: 10. This CDR3 is built from 15 residues. CDR1 SGHNT and CDR2 YYREEE come from the germline V gene (reference sequence). This CDR3 is CASSLNRGLSTEAFF. CDR3 nucleotides: TGTGCCAGCAGCCTAAACAGGGGTTTATCCACTGAAGCTTTCTTT.

This sequence joins TRBV28 and TRBJ1-4, with D possibly matching TRBD1 (6 bases). Germline V gives CDR1 MDHEN, CDR2 SYDVKM. The CDR3 extends over 13 amino acids. V was trimmed by 6 bases and J by 6 bases, leaving 11 bases between them. For the CDR3, the DNA is TGTGCCAGCAGAGGGGGGTCGGATGAAAAACTGTTTTTT. This encodes CASRGGSDEKLFF. The whole variable domain, filled in from reference TRBV28 and TRBJ1-4, reads DVKVTQSSRYLVKRTGEKVFLECVQDMDHENMFWYRQDPGLGLRLIYFSYDVKMKEKGDIPEGYSVSREKKERFSLILESASTNQTSMYLCASRGGSDEKLFFGSGTQLSVL.

The chain is built from TRBV19 and TRBJ2-5; tentatively, D is TRBD1 (6 bases). The V gene's germline CDR1 is LNHDA and CDR2 SQIVND (reference sequence). The CDR3 spans 15 residues. Trimming pared 3 bases from V and 2 bases from J, leaving 13 bases between. The CDR3 loop is CASSMWGPLQETQYF. As DNA, the CDR3 is TGTGCCAGTAGTATGTGGGGGCCGTTACAAGAGACCCAGTACTTC.